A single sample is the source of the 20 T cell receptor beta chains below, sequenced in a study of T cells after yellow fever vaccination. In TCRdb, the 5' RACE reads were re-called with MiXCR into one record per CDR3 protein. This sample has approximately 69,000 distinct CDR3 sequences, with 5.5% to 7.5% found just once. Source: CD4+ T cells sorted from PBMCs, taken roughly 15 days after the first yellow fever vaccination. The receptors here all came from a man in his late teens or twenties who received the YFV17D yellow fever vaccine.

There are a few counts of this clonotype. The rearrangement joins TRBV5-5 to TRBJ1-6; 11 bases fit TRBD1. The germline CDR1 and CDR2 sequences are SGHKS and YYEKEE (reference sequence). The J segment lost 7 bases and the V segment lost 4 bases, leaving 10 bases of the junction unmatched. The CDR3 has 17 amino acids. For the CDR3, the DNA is TGTGCCAGCAGCGGGGGACCTAGGACAGGGGGCAATTCACCCCTCCACTTT. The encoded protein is CASSGGPRTGGNSPLHF.

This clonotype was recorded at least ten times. This CDR3 reads CSASRDRGLIGYTF. The CDR3 DNA reads as TGCAGTGCTAGCCGGGACAGGGGGCTCATTGGCTACACCTTC. V gene TRBV20-1 combines with J gene TRBJ1-2; 12 nucleotides align to TRBD1. CDR1 is DFQATT, CDR2 SNEGSKA, per germline (reference sequence). The junction had 6 bases not matched to a gene; V was cut back by 3 bases and J by 7 bases. CDR3 length: 14 amino acids.

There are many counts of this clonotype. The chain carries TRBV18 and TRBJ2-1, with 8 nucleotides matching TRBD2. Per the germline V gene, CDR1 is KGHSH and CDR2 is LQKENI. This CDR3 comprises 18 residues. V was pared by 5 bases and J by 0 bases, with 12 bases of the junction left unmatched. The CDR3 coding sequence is TGTGCCAGCTCATCGAGCGGGAGAGAGGAGAGCTCCTACAATGAGCAGTTCTTC. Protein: CASSSSGREESSYNEQFF.

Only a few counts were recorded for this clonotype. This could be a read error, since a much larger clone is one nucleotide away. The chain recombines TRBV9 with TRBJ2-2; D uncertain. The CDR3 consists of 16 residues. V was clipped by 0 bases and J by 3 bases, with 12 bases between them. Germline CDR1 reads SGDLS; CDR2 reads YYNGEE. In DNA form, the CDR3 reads TGTGCCAGCAGCGTAGGAGGCAGCTCCTACACCGGGGAGCTGTTTTTT. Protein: CASSVGGSSYTGELFF.

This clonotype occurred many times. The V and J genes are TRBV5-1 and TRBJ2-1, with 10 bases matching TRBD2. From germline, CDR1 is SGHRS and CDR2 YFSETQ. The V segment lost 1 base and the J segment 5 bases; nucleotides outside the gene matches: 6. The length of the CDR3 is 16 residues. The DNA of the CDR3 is TGCGCCAGCAGCTTGACCCCCAGCGGGGGGGACAATGAGCAGTTCTTC. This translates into CASSLTPSGGDNEQFF.

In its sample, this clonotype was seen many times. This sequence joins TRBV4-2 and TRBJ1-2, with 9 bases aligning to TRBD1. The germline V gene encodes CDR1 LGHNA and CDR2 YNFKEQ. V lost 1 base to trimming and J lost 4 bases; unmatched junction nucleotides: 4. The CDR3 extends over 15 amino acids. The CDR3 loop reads CASSQGGTGPYGYTF. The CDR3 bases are TGTGCCAGCAGCCAAGGTGGGACAGGGCCCTATGGCTACACCTTC.

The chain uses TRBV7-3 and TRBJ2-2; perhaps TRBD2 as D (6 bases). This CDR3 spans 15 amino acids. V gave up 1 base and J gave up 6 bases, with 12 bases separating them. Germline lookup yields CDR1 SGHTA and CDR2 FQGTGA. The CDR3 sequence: CASSLRGERAGELFF. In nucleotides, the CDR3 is TGTGCCAGCAGCTTAAGGGGGGAGCGCGCCGGGGAGCTGTTTTTT. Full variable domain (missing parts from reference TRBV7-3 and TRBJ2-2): GAGVSQTPSNKVTEKGKYVELRCDPISGHTALYWYRQSLGQGPEFLIYFQGTGAADDSGLPNDRFFAVRPEGSVSTLKIQRTERGDSAVYLCASSLRGERAGELFFGEGSRLTVL.

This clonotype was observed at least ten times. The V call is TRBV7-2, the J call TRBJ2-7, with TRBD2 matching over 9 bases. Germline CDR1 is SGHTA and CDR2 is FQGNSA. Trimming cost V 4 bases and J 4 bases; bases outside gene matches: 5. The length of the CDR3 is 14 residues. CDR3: CASSSRGGWYEQYF. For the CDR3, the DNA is TGTGCCAGCAGCTCGCGGGGGGGTTGGTACGAGCAGTACTTC.

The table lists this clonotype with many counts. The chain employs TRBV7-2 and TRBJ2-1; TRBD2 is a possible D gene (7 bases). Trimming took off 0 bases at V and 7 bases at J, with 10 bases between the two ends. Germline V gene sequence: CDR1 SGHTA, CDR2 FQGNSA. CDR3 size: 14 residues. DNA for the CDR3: TGTGCCAGCAGCTTAGCGGGGGGGCGTAATGAGCAGTTCTTC. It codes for CASSLAGGRNEQFF.

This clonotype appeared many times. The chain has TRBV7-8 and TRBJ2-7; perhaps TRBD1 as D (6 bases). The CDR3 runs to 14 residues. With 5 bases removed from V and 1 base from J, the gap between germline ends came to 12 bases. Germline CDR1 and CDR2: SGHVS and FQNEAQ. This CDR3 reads CASSAQGQSYEQYF. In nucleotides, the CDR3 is TGTGCCAGCAGCGCACAGGGTCAATCCTACGAGCAGTACTTC.

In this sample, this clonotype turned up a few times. CDR3 in amino acids: CASSFKSSYEQYF. CDR3 coding DNA: TGTGCCAGCAGCTTTAAGAGCTCCTACGAGCAGTACTTC. The chain combines TRBV11-3 with TRBJ2-7; D is unclear. With 3 bases removed from V and 0 bases from J, the gap between germline ends came to 6 bases. Germline assignment: CDR1 SGHNT and CDR2 YENEEA. This CDR3 spans 13 amino acids.

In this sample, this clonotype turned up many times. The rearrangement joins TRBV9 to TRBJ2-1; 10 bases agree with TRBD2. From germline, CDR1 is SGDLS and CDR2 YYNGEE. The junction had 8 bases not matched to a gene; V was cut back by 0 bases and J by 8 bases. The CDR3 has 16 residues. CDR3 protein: CASSVAGSGGSDEQFF. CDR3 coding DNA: TGTGCCAGCAGCGTAGCTGGTAGCGGGGGGAGCGATGAGCAGTTCTTC.

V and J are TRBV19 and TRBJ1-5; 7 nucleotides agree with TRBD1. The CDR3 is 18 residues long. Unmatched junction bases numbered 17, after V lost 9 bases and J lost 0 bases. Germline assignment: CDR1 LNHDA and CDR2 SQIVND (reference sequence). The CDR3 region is CASQFRGTVYNSNQPQHF. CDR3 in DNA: TGTGCCAGCCAATTTCGGGGGACAGTCTATAATAGCAATCAGCCCCAGCATTTT.

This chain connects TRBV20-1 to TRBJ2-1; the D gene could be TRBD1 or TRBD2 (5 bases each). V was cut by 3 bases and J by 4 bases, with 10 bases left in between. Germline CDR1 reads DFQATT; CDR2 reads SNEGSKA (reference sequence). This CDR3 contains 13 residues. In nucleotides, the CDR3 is TGCAGTGCTAGCCGGGGACCTTACAATGAGCAGTTCTTC. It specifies CSASRGPYNEQFF.

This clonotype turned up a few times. CDR3 loop: CASSLRAGGDQETQYF. The CDR3 DNA reads TGTGCCAGCAGCCTCAGAGCGGGGGGGGATCAAGAGACCCAGTACTTC. The rearrangement joins TRBV4-2 to TRBJ2-5, with 10 bases that match TRBD2. The junction had 7 bases not matched to a gene; V was cut back by 4 bases and J by 2 bases. The CDR3 totals 16 residues. Germline V gene data show CDR1 as LGHNA and CDR2 as YNFKEQ.

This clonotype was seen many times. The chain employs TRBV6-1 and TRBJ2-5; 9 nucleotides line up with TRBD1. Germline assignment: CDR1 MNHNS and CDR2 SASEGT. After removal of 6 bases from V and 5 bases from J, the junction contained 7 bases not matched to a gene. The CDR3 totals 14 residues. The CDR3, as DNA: TGTGCCAGCAGGCGGGACAGGGCGCGGGAGACCCAGTACTTC. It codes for CASRRDRARETQYF.

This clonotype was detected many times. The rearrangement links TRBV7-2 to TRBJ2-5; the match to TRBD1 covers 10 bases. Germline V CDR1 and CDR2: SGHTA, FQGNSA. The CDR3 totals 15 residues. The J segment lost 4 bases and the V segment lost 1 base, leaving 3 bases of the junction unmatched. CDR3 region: CASSLGDRGGETQYF. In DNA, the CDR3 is TGTGCCAGCAGCTTAGGGGACAGGGGTGGAGAGACCCAGTACTTC.

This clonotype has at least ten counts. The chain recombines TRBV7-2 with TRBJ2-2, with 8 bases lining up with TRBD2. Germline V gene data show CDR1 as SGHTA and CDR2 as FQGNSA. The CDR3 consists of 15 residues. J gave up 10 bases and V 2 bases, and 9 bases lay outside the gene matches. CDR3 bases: TGTGCCAGCAGCTTATGGACTAGCCGTGTCGTGGAGCTGTTTTTT. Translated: CASSLWTSRVVELFF.

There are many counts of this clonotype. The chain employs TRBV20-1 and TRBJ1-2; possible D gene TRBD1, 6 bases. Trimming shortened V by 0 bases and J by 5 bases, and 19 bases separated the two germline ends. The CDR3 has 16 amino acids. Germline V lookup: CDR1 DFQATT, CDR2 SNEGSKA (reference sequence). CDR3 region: CSARDLENRGLYGYTF. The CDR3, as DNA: TGCAGTGCTAGAGATCTGGAGAATAGGGGGTTATATGGCTACACCTTC.

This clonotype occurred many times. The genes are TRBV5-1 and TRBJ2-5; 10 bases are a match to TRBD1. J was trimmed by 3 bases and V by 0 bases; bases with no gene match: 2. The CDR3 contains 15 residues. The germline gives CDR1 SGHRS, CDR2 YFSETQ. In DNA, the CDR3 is TGCGCCAGCAGCTTGGAGGGGACAGGGGAAGAGACCCAGTACTTC. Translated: CASSLEGTGEETQYF. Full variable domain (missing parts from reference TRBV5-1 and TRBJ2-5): KAGVTQTPRYLIKTRGQQVTLSCSPISGHRSVSWYQQTPGQGLQFLFEYFSETQRNKGNFPGRFSGRQFSNSRSEMNVSTLELGDSALYLCASSLEGTGEETQYFGPGTRLLVL.